Given below is one T cell receptor beta chain in context. Clones were read by immunoSEQ multiplex PCR, and TCRdb kept only the in-frame ones, dropping some. Seen here are a few hundred thousand clones, more than 75% observed once, and the top ten hold roughly 6.2%. CDR1 is GTSNPN and CDR2 is SVGIG in the germline V gene (reference sequence). The CDR3 runs 18 residues. J lost 0 bases, V lost 2 bases, and 6 bases had no gene match. This entry belongs to a study of blood T cell repertoires in COVID-19. The V gene is TRBV30, the J gene TRBJ2-4; 14 bases line up with TRBD2. The TCR originated in a man between 60 and 75 years old who had recovered from COVID-19. The sample taken for sequencing was peripheral blood. CDR3 in amino acids: CAWSPGLAGVRAKNIQYF. The CDR3 DNA sequence: TGTGCCTGGAGTCCGGGACTAGCGGGAGTCCGAGCCAAAAACATTCAGTACTTC.